This T cell receptor beta chain was captured in a study of graft-versus-host responses after intestinal transplantation. Turning to the study itself: Grafts that recipients had were multivisceral, liver-intestinal, or isolated intestinal transplants. Tacrolimus and steroids were given for around 3 years to all recipients after anti-thymocyte globulin induction. Study-level findings and limits: There were GvH clones found in recipient marrow, and some of them appeared first in ileum or blood. Early post-transplant HvG declines tracked with peak circulating GvH clone levels.

This CDR3 contains 14 residues. With 2 bases removed from V and 5 bases from J, the gap between germline ends came to 15 bases. CDR1 and CDR2 (germline): GTSNPN, SVGIG (reference sequence). Sequencing used immunoSEQ multiplex PCR; TCRdb keeps in-frame clones, though not all of them. The table lists fewer than 85,000 clones, roughly 90% of them singletons. This clone was seen only once. The antigen is not known. The clonotype originates from a human donor who received an intestinal transplant. The rearrangement uses TRBV30 and TRBJ1-1; maybe TRBD1 (6 bases). This specimen was unstimulated CD8+ T cells sorted from spleen or lymph node cells, taken before intestinal transplant. The CDR3 is CAWSITGLGTEAFF. The CDR3 DNA reads as TGTGCCTGGAGTATAACAGGGCTGGGGACTGAAGCTTTCTTT.